This entry lists 8 T cell receptor beta chains sequenced from one sample in a study of T cells in Graves' hyperthyroidism and ophthalmopathy. Researchers amplified the TCR beta CDR3 regions from RNA transcripts. TCR CDR3 regions were first amplified by RT-PCR with HTBI primers. Each CDR3 protein is one row after TCRdb ran MiXCR on the multiplex PCR reads. The table includes some 200,000 distinct CDR3 sequences, about 15% detected once. Sequencing was performed on blood. Receptors originate from a woman in her 50s with Graves' hyperthyroidism.

This clonotype was seen just once. One end of the junction is discordant with germline, which a read error may explain. The J gene is TRBJ2-6, the V gene TRBV6-2 or TRBV6-3; D not certain. Germline CDR1 MNHEY, CDR2 SVGEGT. The CDR3 runs to 16 residues. The CDR3, as DNA: TGTGTCAGCAGTCTTGGGCGGAGCTCTGGGGCCAACGTCCTGACTTTC. It is translated as CVSSLGRSSGANVLTF.

The sample holds a few counts of this clonotype. J is TRBJ1-1 and V is TRBV20-1; D uncertain. The CDR3 extends over 13 amino acids. V was pared by 6 bases and J by 0 bases, with 11 bases between. CDR1 is DFQATT, CDR2 SNEGSKA, per germline (reference sequence). CDR3 nucleotide sequence: TGCAGTGCCTTGTCGGCCCTGAACACTGAAGCTTTCTTT. Translating it yields CSALSALNTEAFF.

This clonotype showed up many times. The J gene is TRBJ1-1, the V gene TRBV10-3; 8 bases fit TRBD1. From germline, CDR1 is ENHRY and CDR2 SYGVKD. The CDR3 totals 13 residues. J was trimmed by 1 base and V by 5 bases; bases with no gene match: 0. The CDR3 bases are TGTGCCATCAGTACAGGGGGGAACACTGAAGCTTTCTTT. The encoded protein is CAISTGGNTEAFF.

At least ten counts were recorded for this clonotype. This chain uses TRBV14 with TRBJ1-1; TRBD1 aligns across 7 bases. This CDR3 is built from 14 residues. The V and J ends lost 5 bases and 4 bases, in that order; junction bases with no gene match: 7. The germline CDR1 and CDR2 sequences are SGHDN and FVKESK. The CDR3 coding sequence is TGTGCCAGCAGCGAAGGACAGGATCCCACTGAAGCTTTCTTT. Translation: CASSEGQDPTEAFF. Looking up the rest from reference TRBV14 and TRBJ1-1 gives the full variable domain: EAGVTQFPSHSVIEKGQTVTLRCDPISGHDNLYWYRRVMGKEIKFLLHFVKESKQDESGMPNNRFLAERTGGTYSTLKVQPAELEDSGVYFCASSEGQDPTEAFFGQGTRLTVV.

This clonotype was detected many times. This chain uses TRBV30 with TRBJ2-7; 8 bases fit TRBD1. V trimming: 3 bases; J trimming: 2 bases; junction bases outside the gene matches: 6. CDR3 size: 14 residues. CDR1 and CDR2 (germline): GTSNPN, SVGIG (reference sequence). The CDR3 nucleotides are TGTGCCTGGAGGAGACAGGGGCACACCTACGAGCAGTACTTC. Translation: CAWRRQGHTYEQYF.

The table lists this clonotype with a few counts. V is TRBV5-1 and J is TRBJ1-1; D gene uncertain. This CDR3 spans 11 amino acids. The V and J ends lost 1 base and 7 bases respectively, with 5 bases between them. Germline V gives CDR1 SGHRS, CDR2 YFSETQ. CDR3 nucleotides: TGCGCCAGCAGCTTGAACGGTGAAGCTTTCTTT. Protein product: CASSLNGEAFF.

Regarding this clonotype: A read error is possible here, since a much larger clone lies one base away. The V gene is TRBV27, the J gene TRBJ1-6; D is unclear. The V gene lost 3 bases and the J gene lost 11 bases, with 11 bases spanning the gap. Germline lookup yields CDR1 MNHEY and CDR2 SMNVEV (reference sequence). This CDR3 contains 13 residues. CDR3 DNA: TGTGCCAGCAGTTTTTCGAGGGAGCCACCCCTCCACTTT. Translated: CASSFSREPPLHF.

This clonotype was observed many times. The chain combines TRBV7-3 with TRBJ2-1; 11 bases agree with TRBD2. CDR3 length equals 15 residues. J lost 10 bases, V lost 5 bases, and 10 bases had no gene match. Germline CDR1 reads SGHTA; CDR2 reads FQGTGA. This CDR3 reads CASSVTSGRSLEQFF. The CDR3 nucleotides are TGTGCCAGCAGCGTCACTAGCGGGAGAAGTCTGGAGCAGTTCTTC.